This T cell receptor (beta chain) was identified during a study of T cells after posttransplantation cyclophosphamide. Study conclusions and caveats: Later blood repertoires were often dominated by clones from the donor CD8+ memory compartment. Tissue-infiltrating T cells from skin or gut overlapped little with blood T cells. After PTCy, TRB diversity resembled that of CNI/methotrexate controls.

This related bone marrow graft donor gave peripheral blood on the day of marrow donation. The method was immunoSEQ multiplex PCR; TCRdb's version includes in-frame clones alone and lacks a portion of them. Recorded here are 30,000 to 40,000 clones, none singletons. This clone was observed many times. The antigen remains undetermined. Sequencing input: PBMCs. This sequence was found in a man aged 50 or older in good health, CMV-negative, and a related stem cell transplant donor.

The chain's CDR3 is CASSGRQGNTGELFF. CDR3 bases: TGTGCCAGCAGCGGAAGACAGGGGAACACCGGGGAGCTGTTTTTT. The chain carries TRBV9 and TRBJ2-2, with TRBD1 matching 7 bases. The V and J ends lost 3 bases and 1 base, in that order; junction bases with no gene match: 3. The CDR3 has 15 amino acids. Germline CDR1 reads SGDLS; CDR2 reads YYNGEE.